The 10 T cell receptor beta chains given below trace back to one sample, sequenced in a study of OX40 agonist ivuxolimab in advanced cancers. The method was the immunoSEQ multiplex PCR assay. TCRdb's version of the immuneACCESS table is confined to in-frame rearrangements and falls short of the full clone set. An unresolved V gene accounts for under half of the shortfall where checked; the remainder is of unknown origin. Present in this sample are approximately 69,000 clones, 60% to 85% of which were seen just once. Jointly, the top ten make up approximately 2.5% of the sample. The sequencing used CD4+ or CD8+ T cells sorted from blood, collected in a trial of the OX40 agonist ivuxolimab. The origin of the receptors is an adult with an advanced solid tumor such as melanoma, head and neck, liver or kidney cancer.

This clone came up a few times. The gene calls are TRBV30 and TRBJ2-7, with TRBD1 matching over 12 bases. Looked up from germline, CDR1 is GTSNPN and CDR2 is SVGIG (reference sequence). V was pared by 7 bases and J by 9 bases, with 13 bases of the junction left unmatched. The CDR3 runs 14 residues. For the CDR3, the DNA is TGTGCCTCAAATCCGGGACAGGGGGCCCAGGGGCAGTACTTC. Protein: CASNPGQGAQGQYF.

The chain recombines TRBV15 with TRBJ2-1; 7 bases are shared with TRBD2. V gave up 0 bases and J gave up 9 bases; unmatched junction bases: 5. The CDR3 covers 14 residues. Looked up from germline, CDR1 is LNHNV and CDR2 is YYDKDF (reference sequence). The CDR3 spells CATSRDSREAEQFF. The CDR3 DNA is TGTGCCACCAGCAGAGATTCCCGGGAGGCTGAGCAGTTCTTC. Full variable domain (outside the CDR3, taken from reference TRBV15 and TRBJ2-1): DAMVIQNPRYQVTQFGKPVTLSCSQTLNHNVMYWYQQKSSQAPKLLFHYYDKDFNNEADTPDNFQSRRPNTSFCFLDIRSPGLGDTAMYLCATSRDSREAEQFFGPGTRLTVL.

The DNA for the CDR3 is TGTGCCAGCAGTTTAGGACCGGGTCAGGGGGGAACTGAAGCTTTCTTT. Translating gives CASSLGPGQGGTEAFF. This sequence joins TRBV28 and TRBJ1-1; TRBD1 matches at 7 bases. V trimming: 2 bases; J trimming: 5 bases; junction bases outside the gene matches: 11. This CDR3 has 16 amino acids. CDR1 is MDHEN, CDR2 SYDVKM, per germline. Full variable domain (outside the CDR3, taken from reference TRBV28 and TRBJ1-1): DVKVTQSSRYLVKRTGEKVFLECVQDMDHENMFWYRQDPGLGLRLIYFSYDVKMKEKGDIPEGYSVSREKKERFSLILESASTNQTSMYLCASSLGPGQGGTEAFFGQGTRLTVV.

The chain has TRBV18 and TRBJ1-5, with D perhaps matching TRBD1 (5 bases). CDR1 is KGHSH and CDR2 is LQKENI in the germline V gene. With 5 bases removed from V and 7 bases from J, the gap between germline ends came to 18 bases. The CDR3 runs 15 residues. CDR3 nucleotide sequence: TGTGCCAGCTCAACCAACGCAGGGAAAGTCCAGCCCCAGCATTTT. This translates into CASSTNAGKVQPQHF.

This rearrangement joins TRBV11-2 to TRBJ2-7; 14 nucleotides agree with TRBD2. The CDR3 has 15 amino acids. CDR1 is SGHAT and CDR2 is FQNNGV in the germline V gene. J lost 2 bases, V lost 6 bases, and 3 bases had no gene match. CDR3 protein: CASRSTSGRAYEQYF. CDR3 bases: TGTGCCAGCAGGTCGACTAGCGGGAGGGCCTACGAGCAGTACTTC. Together with reference TRBV11-2 and TRBJ2-7, the CDR3 gives the full variable domain: EAGVAQSPRYKIIEKRQSVAFWCNPISGHATLYWYQQILGQGPKLLIQFQNNGVVDDSQLPKDRFSAERLKGVDSTLKIQPAKLEDSAVYLCASRSTSGRAYEQYFGPGTRLTVT.

The J gene is TRBJ2-7, the V gene TRBV2; 13 positions agree with TRBD2. The CDR3 length is 15 residues. V lost 7 bases, J lost 10 bases, and 13 bases stayed unmatched. Looked up from germline, CDR1 is SNHLY and CDR2 is FYNNEI. CDR3 coding DNA: TGTGCCAGCAACCGGACTAGCGGGAGCCCAGCAGAACAGTACTTC. As protein: CASNRTSGSPAEQYF.

V and J are TRBV11-3 and TRBJ1-2; D might be TRBD1 (5 bases). V was cut by 1 base and J by 8 bases, with 14 bases left in between. From germline, CDR1 is SGHNT and CDR2 YENEEA. The CDR3 length is 14 residues. The chain's CDR3 is CASSLGGEAGGYTF. For the CDR3, the DNA is TGTGCCAGCAGCTTAGGAGGGGAGGCGGGAGGCTACACCTTC.

Comment on this clone: Distinct nucleotide sequences in the sample also encode this CDR3. The V gene is TRBV2, the J gene TRBJ2-3; D unclear. V gave up 6 bases and J gave up 2 bases, with 9 bases separating them. CDR3 length equals 13 residues. Per the germline V gene, CDR1 is SNHLY and CDR2 is FYNNEI. The CDR3 sequence is CASSPPFTDTQYF. The CDR3 DNA follows: TGTGCCAGCAGCCCCCCCTTCACAGATACGCAGTATTTT.

This clone has just one count. The chain links TRBV2 to TRBJ2-3, with D possibly being TRBD1 (6 bases). The germline V gene encodes CDR1 SNHLY and CDR2 FYNNEI. This CDR3 is built from 15 residues. Trimming took 6 bases from V and 3 from J, leaving 16 bases between them. The CDR3 bases are TGTGCCAGCAGGGACAGTCCTGGGACAACAGATACGCAGTATTTT. Protein: CASRDSPGTTDTQYF.

The chain joins TRBV5-4 to TRBJ1-4, with D perhaps TRBD1 (6 bases). Germline V gene data show CDR1 as SGHNT and CDR2 as YYREEE (reference sequence). CDR3 length: 18 residues. Between the trimmed V and J ends, which lost 0 bases and 4 bases, there was a span of 19 bases. The DNA for the CDR3 is TGTGCCAGCAGCTTGGCTGGCACGGGGCGAGGGGGTAATGAAAAACTGTTTTTT. This encodes CASSLAGTGRGGNEKLFF.